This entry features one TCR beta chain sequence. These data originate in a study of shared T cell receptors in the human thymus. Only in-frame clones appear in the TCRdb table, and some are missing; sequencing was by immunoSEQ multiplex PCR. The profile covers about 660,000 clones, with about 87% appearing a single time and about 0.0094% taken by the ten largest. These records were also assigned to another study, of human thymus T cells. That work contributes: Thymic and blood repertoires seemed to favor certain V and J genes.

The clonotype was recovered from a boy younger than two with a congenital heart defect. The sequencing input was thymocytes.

In nucleotides, the CDR3 is TGTGCCAGCAGCTTAGGGATCGAGAGGCTCACTGGAAACACCATATATTTT. Translated, it gives CASSLGIERLTGNTIYF. V usage is TRBV7-2 and J usage is TRBJ1-3; no clear D. The CDR3 consists of 17 residues. Looked up from germline, CDR1 is SGHTA and CDR2 is FQGNSA. The V and J ends lost 1 base and 2 bases respectively, with 15 bases between them.